This T cell receptor beta chain was found in a study of T cell repertoires in cytomegalovirus infection. Study background: Epitope selection comprised recently identified HLA-C-restricted CMV epitopes and well-studied HLA-B-restricted CMV epitopes. Based on public TCR beta signatures, there were indications of CMV infection and of a matching HLA type. Findings and caveats of the study: Individuals carrying CMV plus the relevant HLA were identified by cumulative frequency of public TCR beta families. The ex vivo response was dominated by HLA-C-restricted CMV-specific TCR beta clonotypes.

CDR1 and CDR2 from the germline V gene are SGDLS and YYNGEE. CDR3 size: 14 residues. Trimming cost V 2 bases and J 1 base, with 4 bases left between them. TCRdb used MiXCR to reprocess the reads, holding one entry per CDR3 protein. Of fewer than 1,000,000 distinct CDR3 sequences listed, approximately 31% are singletons. This clonotype has a count of ten or more. What it recognizes is unknown. The specimen comprised cultured CD8+ T cells from PBMCs, sampled from culture after CMV antigen stimulation. This TCR was recovered from a human donor in good health (CMV status not recorded). Some clones in this sample may be carry-over from other donors' samples. This rearrangement joins TRBV9 to TRBJ2-6, with D unclear. CDR3 region: CASSVGSGANVLTF. The CDR3 DNA sequence: TGTGCCAGCAGCGTGGGTTCTGGGGCCAACGTCCTGACTTTC.